The T cell receptor beta chain described here comes from a study of T cells after yellow fever vaccination (dated by TCRdb to the late 2010s). With regard to the full study: Libraries from fractions with low cell numbers were prepared with the SMART-Seq v4 Ultra Low Input RNA kit. Bulk TCR alpha and beta repertoires were sequenced longitudinally to track T-cell clones before and after primary and booster YFV17D yellow fever vaccination. Two healthy male donors, one aged 18 to 29 and one aged 30 to 40 years, were included in the cohort. Bulk PBMC replicates and cell subsets were isolated from blood drawn at multiple timepoints before and after both primary and secondary immunization. The paper's findings and limits, for the study overall: A small share of clonotypes occurred in both CD4 and CD8 compartments, likely arising from convergent recombination. Because the study included only two donors, the extent to which the findings can be generalized is limited. Computational filtering was needed because FACS-sorted repertoires could contain abundant contaminating clonotypes from the bulk population. The secondary T-cell response was weaker than the primary response but faster, peaking on day 5 instead of day 15. Most clones expanded after primary vaccination were re-detected after the booster (almost 97% of CD4 and around 86% of CD8), suggesting broad memory maintenance.

TCR cDNA was synthesized by 5'RACE template switching, which introduced a universal primer site and unique molecular identifiers. Priming for cDNA synthesis came from both the TCR alpha and TCR beta constant segments. Two PCR steps were used to amplify libraries, with sample barcodes and sequencing adapters being added in the second step. Libraries were sequenced on Illumina HiSeq 2500 (2x100 bp) or NovaSeq (2x150 bp). Turning to the authors' computational methods: Reads were demultiplexed and collapsed into UMI consensus sequences with MIGEC, and V(D)J alignment was performed with MiXCR. Vaccine-responding clonotypes were identified with edgeR using replicate PBMC samples, with FDR below 0.01 and a log2 fold change above 5 up to day 15 being required. Each bulk clonotype received a CD4 or CD8 identity based on whether the sequenced CD4 or CD8 repertoire contained that clonotype at higher abundance. Clones were called with MiXCR by TCRdb after fastp trimmed the public reads at Q25, and only in-frame beta chains were retained. When rows share a CDR3 protein, they turn into one entry using the most common DNA and genes. TCRdb, not the original authors, processed these V and J calls. This sample holds 300,000 to 400,000 distinct CDR3 sequences; 8.7% were observed only once. 15% to 20% of the sample goes to the ten largest clones.

Notes on this clonotype: Its antigen is still unknown. No quality values exist for individual bases; no much larger clone is one base distant.

Sample treatment or condition, as interpreted from the label and publication: live attenuated yellow fever vaccine strain. At each blood-draw timepoint, two biological replicates of bulk PBMCs were obtained. A standard Ficoll-Paque protocol was used to isolate PBMCs from peripheral blood. TriZol was used to extract RNA from bulk PBMCs, from CD4 and CD8 fractions, and from dextramer-positive and dextramer-negative fractions. Reading the germline V gene gives CDR1 SQVTM and CDR2 ANQGSEA. The junction carries 14 bases between V and J, which are trimmed by 1 base and 8 bases respectively. The CDR3 holds 13 amino acids from the cysteine to the phenylalanine. The read is trimmed to its CDR3 DNA, 39 bases read in frame from base 1.

The TCR originated in a man aged 18-30 years who received the YFV17D yellow fever vaccine. The material sequenced was PBMCs, taken on the day of the first yellow fever vaccination. The rearranged chain carries TRBV29-1 and TRBJ1-2, with the D gene call left open. The nucleotide sequence is TGCAGCGTTGAAGCCCCCTACGGAGGAGGCTACACCTTC. It translates to CSVEAPYGGGYTF.